Included here is one T cell receptor beta chain sequence, with context. This record belongs to a study of control samples from healthy donors and cancer patients. Data came from immunoSEQ multiplex PCR; TCRdb stores just in-frame clones and leaves some out. The repertoire includes about 120,000 clones, 80% to 90% of them detected once, and over 10% sits in the top ten. This receptor was identified in a man aged 30-40 years in good health. The specimen was blood.

This CDR3 reads CASSLAFTHLQETQYF. Here the CDR3 DNA reads TGTGCCAGCAGCTTAGCCTTTACCCACTTACAAGAGACCCAGTACTTC. V and J are TRBV11-2 and TRBJ2-5; D call uncertain. The CDR3 totals 16 residues. Trimming took 1 base from V and 2 from J, leaving 14 bases between them. Germline V lookup: CDR1 SGHAT, CDR2 FQNNGV.